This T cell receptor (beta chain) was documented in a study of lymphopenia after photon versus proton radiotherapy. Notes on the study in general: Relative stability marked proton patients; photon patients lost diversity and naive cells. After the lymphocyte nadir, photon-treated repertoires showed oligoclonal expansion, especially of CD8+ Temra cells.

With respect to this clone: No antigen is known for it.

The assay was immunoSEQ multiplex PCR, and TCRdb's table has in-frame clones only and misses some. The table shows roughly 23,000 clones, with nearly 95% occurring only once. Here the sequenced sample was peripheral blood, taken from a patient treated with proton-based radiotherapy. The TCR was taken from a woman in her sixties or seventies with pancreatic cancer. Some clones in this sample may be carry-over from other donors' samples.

DNA of the CDR3: TGTGCCAGCAGCTTAGCCCCCCTGCACGCAGGGGGTAACTATGGCTACACCTTC. This translates into CASSLAPLHAGGNYGYTF. The chain uses TRBV11-2 and TRBJ1-2, with 7 nucleotides matching TRBD1. CDR1 and CDR2 from the germline V gene are SGHAT and FQNNGV. The J segment lost 1 base and the V segment lost 1 base, leaving 12 bases of the junction unmatched. This CDR3 is 18 amino acids long.